This T cell receptor beta chain stems from a study of blood T cell repertoires in COVID-19. Germline assignment: CDR1 ENHRY and CDR2 SYGVKD. V dropped 5 bases and J dropped 7 bases, with 14 bases sitting between them. This CDR3 spans 14 amino acids. The authors' processing: Amplification of reference gene primers was used by the study to estimate nucleated cell counts. Assay: immunoSEQ multiplex PCR; the TCRdb copy retains only in-frame clones and omits some. That table supplies the V and J calls and clone size; D and trimming were determined from the DNA. The repertoire consists of approximately 240,000 clones, with 85% occurring once and the leading ten covering around 6.8%.

The receptor was isolated from a woman in her fifties or sixties with active or convalescent COVID-19. Sequences were obtained from peripheral blood. The gene calls are TRBV10-3 and TRBJ2-2, with a possible D match to TRBD1 (6 bases). The CDR3 DNA reads as TGTGCCATCAGTTTCACAGGGACGGGCGGGGAGCTGTTTTTT. This sequence encodes CAISFTGTGGELFF.